These T cell receptor beta chains were read from a single sample in a study of beta chain features in type 1 diabetes. The data were produced by immunoSEQ multiplex PCR, yet TCRdb's version contains in-frame clones alone and is incomplete. The sample yields a few hundred thousand clones, over 9.5% seen once. The sequencing sample was made of naive CD4+ T cells from blood. These receptors were obtained from a woman aged 18-35 years with type 1 diabetes. The CDR3 runs from the conserved cysteine through the conserved F or W. D genes are given only for firm matches. Clone sizes are given selectively: once, few, many, or a class where the clone is expanded.

abundance,j_gene,v_gene,d_gene,CDR3aa,CDR3nt
few,TRBJ2-7,TRBV19,TRBD1,CASRVAQGTYEQYF,TGTGCCAGTAGGGTAGCACAGGGGACCTACGAGCAGTACTTC
NA,TRBJ2-5,TRBV14,TRBD2,CASSPAGGRETQYF,TGTGCCAGCAGCCCAGCCGGCGGGAGGGAGACCCAGTACTTC
NA,TRBJ1-6,TRBV29-1,NA,CSGRTDYNSPLHF,TGCAGCGGGCGGACAGATTATAATTCACCCCTCCACTTT
few,TRBJ1-2,TRBV30,NA,CAWSRGNYGYTF,TGTGCCTGGAGTAGGGGCAACTATGGCTACACCTTC
few,TRBJ2-5,TRBV7-2,TRBD2,CASSFVAGGAETQYF,TGTGCCAGCAGCTTCGTAGCGGGGGGGGCAGAGACCCAGTACTTC
few,TRBJ2-5,TRBV11-3,TRBD2,CASSRRGLAGVARETQYF,TGTGCCAGCAGCCGGAGGGGACTAGCGGGAGTAGCGAGGGAGACCCAGTACTTC
NA,TRBJ2-6,TRBV5-4,NA,CAQPQGLRANVLTF,TGTGCCCAGCCCCAGGGGCTTCGGGCCAACGTCCTGACTTTC
few,TRBJ2-2,TRBV28,NA,CASSFSRAPNTGELFF,TGTGCCAGCAGTTTCTCCAGGGCTCCGAACACCGGGGAGCTGTTTTTT
NA,TRBJ2-7,TRBV7-6,TRBD1,CASSRADRGIPYEQYF,TGTGCCAGCAGCCGAGCCGACAGGGGTATCCCCTACGAGCAGTACTTC
NA,TRBJ2-3,TRBV28,NA,CAISAADTQYF,TGTGCCATTTCAGCGGCAGATACGCAGTATTTT
NA,TRBJ1-2,TRBV7-8,NA,CASSERTQLIANYGYTF,TGTGCCAGCAGCGAAAGGACTCAGCTAATAGCTAACTATGGCTACACCTTC
few,TRBJ1-2,TRBV30,TRBD1,CARQGQPQGYTF,TGTGCCAGACAGGGACAGCCCCAGGGCTACACCTTC
NA,TRBJ1-5,TRBV19,TRBD1,CATGTGGNQPQHF,TGTGCCACCGGGACAGGGGGCAACCAGCCCCAGCATTTT
NA,TRBJ2-1,TRBV10-3,TRBD2,CAISGTGGGYNEQFF,TGTGCCATCAGTGGTACTGGCGGGGGTTACAATGAGCAGTTCTTC
few,TRBJ2-1,TRBV19,TRBD1,CASRDRVDEQFF,TGTGCCAGTAGGGACAGGGTTGATGAGCAGTTCTTC
NA,TRBJ2-1,TRBV19,TRBD2,CASSRASSGYNEQFF,TGTGCCAGTAGTAGGGCATCTAGCGGATACAATGAGCAGTTCTTC
NA,TRBJ2-3,TRBV7-2,TRBD2,CASSQGPSGRTDTQYF,TGTGCCAGCAGCCAAGGCCCTAGCGGGAGGACAGATACGCAGTATTTT
NA,TRBJ2-4,TRBV29-1,NA,CSVGGLQNIQYF,TGCAGCGTGGGGGGTTTACAAAACATTCAGTACTTC
few,TRBJ1-1,TRBV29-1,NA,CRPDRWNTEAFF,TGCAGACCAGACAGGTGGAACACTGAAGCTTTCTTT
NA,TRBJ1-2,TRBV9,NA,CASSVGGNNYGYTF,TGTGCCAGCAGCGTAGGAGGGAATAACTATGGCTACACCTTC
NA,TRBJ1-2,TRBV2,NA,CASSAASILGYTF,TGTGCCAGCAGTGCCGCCAGTATATTGGGCTACACCTTC
NA,TRBJ1-1,TRBV6-4,NA,CASSGGRNTEAFF,TGTGCCAGCAGTGGCGGGAGGAACACTGAAGCTTTCTTT
few,TRBJ2-7,TRBV7-2,TRBD1,CASSPRDRGWYEQYF,TGTGCCAGCAGCCCTCGGGACAGGGGGTGGTACGAGCAGTACTTC
NA,TRBJ2-5,TRBV7-2,NA,CASSLVGGEPQYF,TGTGCCAGCAGCTTAGTAGGGGGAGAACCCCAGTACTTC
few,TRBJ2-7,TRBV29-1,NA,CSVEGGNKVAEQYF,TGCAGCGTTGAAGGCGGCAATAAGGTCGCCGAGCAGTACTTC
NA,TRBJ2-7,TRBV28,NA,CASGRGSRSEQYF,TGTGCCAGCGGCCGTGGCAGTCGGAGCGAGCAGTACTTC
NA,TRBJ2-2,TRBV28,TRBD1,CASSPGGQGHTGELFF,TGTGCCAGCAGCCCCGGGGGACAGGGACACACCGGGGAGCTGTTTTTT
few,TRBJ1-1,TRBV29-1,TRBD1,CSVDLQGGKYTEAFF,TGCAGCGTTGACTTACAGGGGGGGAAGTACACTGAAGCTTTCTTT
NA,TRBJ1-5,TRBV2,NA,CASRGGSNQPQHF,TGTGCCAGCAGGGGGGGTAGCAATCAGCCCCAGCATTTT
NA,TRBJ1-1,TRBV6-5,TRBD1,CASTRDRLMNTEAFF,TGTGCCAGCACCCGGGACAGACTGATGAACACTGAAGCTTTCTTT
few,TRBJ1-1,TRBV29-1,NA,CSVEGGSVNTEAFF,TGCAGCGTTGAAGGGGGCAGTGTGAACACTGAAGCTTTCTTT
few,TRBJ1-1,TRBV6-1,TRBD1,CASSESPQGAAEAFF,TGTGCCAGCAGTGAATCACCTCAGGGGGCGGCTGAAGCTTTCTTT
NA,TRBJ2-7,TRBV5-1,TRBD1,CASSPGQGISEQYF,TGCGCCAGCAGCCCGGGACAGGGAATATCCGAGCAGTACTTC
few,TRBJ2-5,TRBV7-2,NA,CASSTGSRETQYF,TGTGCCAGCAGCACAGGGAGTCGGGAGACCCAGTACTTC
NA,TRBJ1-6,TRBV19,TRBD1,CASSRRTGNNSPLHF,TGTGCCAGTAGTAGAAGGACAGGGAATAATTCACCCCTCCACTTT
NA,TRBJ1-6,TRBV6-5,NA,CASSYLGSSYNSPLHF,TGTGCCAGCAGTTACTTAGGGAGCTCCTATAATTCACCCCTCCACTTT
few,TRBJ1-2,TRBV7-2,TRBD1,CASSSRQGADGYTF,TGTGCCAGCAGCTCCCGACAGGGGGCGGATGGCTACACCTTC
NA,TRBJ2-7,TRBV5-4,TRBD2,CASRIQRESSSYEQYF,TGTGCCAGCAGGATACAGCGGGAGAGTAGCTCCTACGAGCAGTACTTC
NA,TRBJ1-5,TRBV2,NA,CASTPPGSNQPQHF,TGTGCCAGCACGCCGCCGGGGAGCAATCAGCCCCAGCATTTT
NA,TRBJ1-5,TRBV25-1,NA,CASSAQGSGQPQHF,TGTGCCAGCAGTGCTCAGGGATCCGGTCAGCCCCAGCATTTT
few,TRBJ1-1,TRBV5-6,NA,CASSYKGVTEAFF,TGTGCCAGCAGCTATAAAGGGGTCACTGAAGCTTTCTTT
few,TRBJ2-3,TRBV6-5,NA,CASSYGPGGNTQYF,TGTGCCAGCAGTTATGGTCCCGGCGGGAATACGCAGTATTTT
NA,TRBJ1-1,TRBV11-2,NA,CASSLGRMNTEAFF,TGTGCCAGCAGCTTAGGCAGAATGAACACTGAAGCTTTCTTT
few,TRBJ1-2,TRBV6-5,NA,CASTPRWQGGGYTF,TGTGCCAGCACTCCTCGATGGCAGGGCGGAGGCTACACCTTC
NA,TRBJ2-3,TRBV7-2,NA,CASSPRDTQYF,TGTGCCAGCAGCCCGAGAGATACGCAGTATTTT
few,TRBJ1-4,TRBV16,NA,CASSQSPVNEKLFF,TGTGCCAGCAGCCAATCGCCGGTTAATGAAAAACTGTTTTTT
NA,TRBJ1-3,TRBV15,NA,CATSRDPGSGNTIYF,TGTGCCACCAGCAGAGATCCGGGCTCTGGAAACACCATATATTTT
few,TRBJ2-7,TRBV28,NA,CASGFAGSSYEQYF,TGTGCCAGCGGTTTCGCGGGGAGCTCCTACGAGCAGTACTTC
NA,TRBJ1-1,TRBV7-2,NA,CASSPDSSGYTEAFF,TGTGCCAGCAGCCCGGACAGCTCCGGCTACACTGAAGCTTTCTTT
few,TRBJ2-1,TRBV4-1,NA,CASSQVGGHNNEQFF,TGCGCCAGCAGCCAAGTGGGGGGGCACAACAATGAGCAGTTCTTC
NA,TRBJ2-7,TRBV19,NA,CASASSGLPEQYF,TGTGCCAGTGCGAGCTCAGGGCTGCCCGAGCAGTACTTC
few,TRBJ2-1,TRBV6-5,TRBD2,CASTWTSGTEQFF,TGTGCCAGCACCTGGACTAGCGGGACTGAGCAGTTCTTC
NA,TRBJ1-2,TRBV29-1,TRBD1,CSVSPGQEGYTF,TGCAGCGTTAGTCCGGGACAGGAAGGCTACACCTTC
NA,TRBJ2-3,TRBV28,NA,CASKQGWDTQYF,TGTGCCAGCAAGCAGGGGTGGGATACGCAGTATTTT
few,TRBJ2-1,TRBV7-9,NA,CASRRVENEQFF,TGTGCCAGCAGGCGAGTGGAGAATGAGCAGTTCTTC
NA,TRBJ2-7,TRBV4-1,NA,CASSRGGTYEQYF,TGCGCCAGCAGCCGGGGCGGGACCTACGAGCAGTACTTC
NA,TRBJ2-1,TRBV28,NA,CASSLYFGGNEQFF,TGTGCCAGCAGTTTATATTTCGGGGGCAATGAGCAGTTCTTC
few,TRBJ2-7,TRBV15,NA,CATSRDRAGTYEQYF,TGTGCCACCAGCAGAGATCGGGCGGGGACCTACGAGCAGTACTTC
NA,TRBJ1-2,TRBV6-5,TRBD1,CASSFDRGGGYTF,TGTGCCAGCAGTTTCGACAGGGGAGGAGGCTACACCTTC
NA,TRBJ2-7,TRBV4-3,TRBD2,CASSQDLSGRGVYEQYF,TGCGCCAGCAGCCAGGACCTTAGCGGGAGGGGGGTCTACGAGCAGTACTTC